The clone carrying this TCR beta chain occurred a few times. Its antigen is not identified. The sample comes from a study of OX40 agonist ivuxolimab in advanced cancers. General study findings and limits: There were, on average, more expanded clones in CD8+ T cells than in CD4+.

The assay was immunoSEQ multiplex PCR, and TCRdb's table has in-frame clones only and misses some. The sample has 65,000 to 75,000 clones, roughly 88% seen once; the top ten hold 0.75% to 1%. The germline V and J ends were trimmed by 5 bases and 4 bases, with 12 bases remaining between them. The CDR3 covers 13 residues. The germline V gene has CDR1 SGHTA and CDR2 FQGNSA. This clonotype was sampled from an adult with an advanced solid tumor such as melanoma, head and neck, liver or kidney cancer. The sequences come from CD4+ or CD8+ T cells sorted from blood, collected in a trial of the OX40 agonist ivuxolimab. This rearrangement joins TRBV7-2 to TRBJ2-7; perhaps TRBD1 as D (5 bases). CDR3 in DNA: TGTGCCAGCAGCCTAGAGCAGGGATACGAGCAGTACTTC. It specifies CASSLEQGYEQYF.